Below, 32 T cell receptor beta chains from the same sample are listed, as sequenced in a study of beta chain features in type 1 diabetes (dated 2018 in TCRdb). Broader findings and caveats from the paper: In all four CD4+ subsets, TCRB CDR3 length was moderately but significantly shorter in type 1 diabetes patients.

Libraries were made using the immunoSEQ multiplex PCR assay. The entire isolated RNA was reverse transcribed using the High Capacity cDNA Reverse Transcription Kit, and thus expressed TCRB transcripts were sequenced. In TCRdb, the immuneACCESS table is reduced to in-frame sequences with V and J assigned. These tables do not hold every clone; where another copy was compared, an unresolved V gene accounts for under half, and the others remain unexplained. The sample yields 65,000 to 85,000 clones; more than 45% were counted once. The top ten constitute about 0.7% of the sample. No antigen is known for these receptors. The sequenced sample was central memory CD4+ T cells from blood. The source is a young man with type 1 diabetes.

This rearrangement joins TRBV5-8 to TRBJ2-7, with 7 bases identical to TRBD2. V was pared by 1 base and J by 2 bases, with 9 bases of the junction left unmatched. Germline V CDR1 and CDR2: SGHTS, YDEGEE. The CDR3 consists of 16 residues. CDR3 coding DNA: TGTGCCAGCAGCTTGAAAAGCGGGAACCTCCCCTACGAGCAGTACTTC. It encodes CASSLKSGNLPYEQYF.

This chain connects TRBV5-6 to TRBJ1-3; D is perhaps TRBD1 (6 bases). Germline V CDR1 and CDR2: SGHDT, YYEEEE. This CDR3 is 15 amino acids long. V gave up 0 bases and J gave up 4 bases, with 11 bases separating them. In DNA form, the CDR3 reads TGTGCCAGCAGCTTGGTCGGGGGGCGCGGAAACACCATATATTTT. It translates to CASSLVGGRGNTIYF. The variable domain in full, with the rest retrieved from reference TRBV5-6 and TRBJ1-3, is DAGVTQSPTHLIKTRGQQVTLRCSPKSGHDTVSWYQQALGQGPQFIFQYYEEEERQRGNFPDRFSGHQFPNYSSELNVNALLLGDSALYLCASSLVGGRGNTIYFGEGSWLTVV.

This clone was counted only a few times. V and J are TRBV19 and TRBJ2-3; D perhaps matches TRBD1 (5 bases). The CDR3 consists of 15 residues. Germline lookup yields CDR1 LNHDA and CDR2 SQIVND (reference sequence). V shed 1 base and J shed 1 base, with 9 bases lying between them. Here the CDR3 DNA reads TGTGCCAGTAGTATAGCTGGCAGGGGCACAGATACGCAGTATTTT. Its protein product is CASSIAGRGTDTQYF.

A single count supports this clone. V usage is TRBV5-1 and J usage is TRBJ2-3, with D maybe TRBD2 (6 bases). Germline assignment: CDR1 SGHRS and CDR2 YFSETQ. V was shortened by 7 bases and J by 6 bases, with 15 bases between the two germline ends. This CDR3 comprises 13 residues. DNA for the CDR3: TGCGCCAGCGAGGGCGGCAGCGGGGATACGCAGTATTTT. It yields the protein CASEGGSGDTQYF.

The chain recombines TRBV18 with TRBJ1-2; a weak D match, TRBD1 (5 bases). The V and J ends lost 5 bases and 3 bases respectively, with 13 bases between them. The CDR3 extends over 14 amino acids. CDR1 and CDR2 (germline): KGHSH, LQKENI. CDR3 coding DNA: TGTGCCAGCTCAGCCGACAGATTCGACTATGGCTACACCTTC. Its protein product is CASSADRFDYGYTF.

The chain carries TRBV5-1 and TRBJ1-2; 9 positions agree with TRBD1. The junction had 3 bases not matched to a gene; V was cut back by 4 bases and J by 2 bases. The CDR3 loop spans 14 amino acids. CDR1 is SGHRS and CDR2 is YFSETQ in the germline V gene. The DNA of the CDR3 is TGCGCCAGCAGCATCGGGACAGGGAACTATGGCTACACCTTC. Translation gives CASSIGTGNYGYTF.

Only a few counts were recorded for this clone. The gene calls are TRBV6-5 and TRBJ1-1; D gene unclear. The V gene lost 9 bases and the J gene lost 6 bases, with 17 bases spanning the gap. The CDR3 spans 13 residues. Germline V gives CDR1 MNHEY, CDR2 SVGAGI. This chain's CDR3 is CASRSGVLPEAFF. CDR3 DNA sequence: TGTGCCAGTCGGAGCGGGGTGTTACCTGAAGCTTTCTTT.

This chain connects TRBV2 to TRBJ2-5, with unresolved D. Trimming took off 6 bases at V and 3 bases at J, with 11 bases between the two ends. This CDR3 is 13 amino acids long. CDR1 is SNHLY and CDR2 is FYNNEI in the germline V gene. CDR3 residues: CASRAAVEETQYF. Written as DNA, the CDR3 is TGTGCCAGCAGGGCCGCGGTGGAAGAGACCCAGTACTTC. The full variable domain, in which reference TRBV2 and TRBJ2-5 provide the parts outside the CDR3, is EPEVTQTPSHQVTQMGQEVILRCVPISNHLYFYWYRQILGQKVEFLVSFYNNEISEKSEIFDDQFSVERPDGSNFTLKIRSTKLEDSAMYFCASRAAVEETQYFGPGTRLLVL.

The CDR3 loop reads CASSIGQAEQETQYF. CDR3 DNA sequence: TGTGCCAGTAGTATCGGACAGGCCGAACAAGAGACCCAGTACTTC. The chain employs TRBV19 and TRBJ2-5; 7 bases align to TRBD1. There are 15 residues in the CDR3. The V and J ends lost 3 bases and 2 bases, in that order; junction bases with no gene match: 6. Germline V gene data show CDR1 as LNHDA and CDR2 as SQIVND (reference sequence). Using reference TRBV19 and TRBJ2-5 for the parts outside the CDR3, the full variable domain is DGGITQSPKYLFRKEGQNVTLSCEQNLNHDAMYWYRQDPGQGLRLIYYSQIVNDFQKGDIAEGYSVSREKKESFPLTVTSAQKNPTAFYLCASSIGQAEQETQYFGPGTRLLVL.

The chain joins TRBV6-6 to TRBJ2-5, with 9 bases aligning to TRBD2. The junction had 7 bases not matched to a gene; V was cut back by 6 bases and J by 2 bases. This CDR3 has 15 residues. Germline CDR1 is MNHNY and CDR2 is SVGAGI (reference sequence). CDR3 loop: CASRDGLAQQETQYF. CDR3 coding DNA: TGTGCCAGCAGGGACGGACTAGCGCAGCAAGAGACCCAGTACTTC.

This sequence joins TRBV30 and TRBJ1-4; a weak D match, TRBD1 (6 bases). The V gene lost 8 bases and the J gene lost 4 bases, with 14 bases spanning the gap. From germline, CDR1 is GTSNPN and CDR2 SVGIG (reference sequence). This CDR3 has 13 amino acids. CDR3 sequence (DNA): TGTGCCCAAAAGCCCAGGGGTAATGAAAAACTGTTTTTT. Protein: CAQKPRGNEKLFF.

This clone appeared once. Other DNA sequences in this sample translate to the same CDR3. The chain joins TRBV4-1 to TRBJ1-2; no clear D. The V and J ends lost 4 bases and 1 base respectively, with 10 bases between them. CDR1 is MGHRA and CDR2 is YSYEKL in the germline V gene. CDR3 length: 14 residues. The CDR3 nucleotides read TGCGCCAGCAGCCCTTCCCCGGTTAACTATGGCTACACCTTC. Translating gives CASSPSPVNYGYTF.

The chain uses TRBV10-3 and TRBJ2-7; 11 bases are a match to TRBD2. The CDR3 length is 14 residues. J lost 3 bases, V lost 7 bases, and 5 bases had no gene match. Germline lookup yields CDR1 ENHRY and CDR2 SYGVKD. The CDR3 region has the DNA TGTGCCATCACCCCGACTAGCGGGATCTACGAGCAGTACTTC. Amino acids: CAITPTSGIYEQYF.

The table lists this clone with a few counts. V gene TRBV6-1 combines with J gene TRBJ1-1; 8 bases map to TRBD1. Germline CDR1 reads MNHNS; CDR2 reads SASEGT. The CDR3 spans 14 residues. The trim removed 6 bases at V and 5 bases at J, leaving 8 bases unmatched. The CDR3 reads CASSGQGGNTEAFF. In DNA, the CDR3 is TGTGCCAGCAGCGGACAGGGAGGGAATACTGAAGCTTTCTTT.

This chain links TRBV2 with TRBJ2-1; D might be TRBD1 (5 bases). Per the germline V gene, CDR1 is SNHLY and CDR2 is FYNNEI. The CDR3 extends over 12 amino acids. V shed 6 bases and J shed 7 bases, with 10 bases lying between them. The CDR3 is CASSYQGNEQFF. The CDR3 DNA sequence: TGTGCCAGCAGCTATCAGGGTAATGAGCAGTTCTTC. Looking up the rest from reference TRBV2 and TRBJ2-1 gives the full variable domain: EPEVTQTPSHQVTQMGQEVILRCVPISNHLYFYWYRQILGQKVEFLVSFYNNEISEKSEIFDDQFSVERPDGSNFTLKIRSTKLEDSAMYFCASSYQGNEQFFGPGTRLTVL.

CDR3 sequence reads: CAWSRTGGKGTEAFF. CDR3 nucleotide sequence: TGTGCCTGGAGCAGGACAGGGGGAAAGGGAACTGAAGCTTTCTTT. J is TRBJ1-1 and V is TRBV30, with 10 bases that match TRBD1. Trimming at V came to 3 bases and at J to 5 bases, leaving 9 bases not matched to a gene. The CDR3 runs 15 residues. Germline V gives CDR1 GTSNPN, CDR2 SVGIG (reference sequence). Filled out from reference TRBV30 and TRBJ1-1, the complete variable domain reads SQTIHQWPATLVQPVGSPLSLECTVEGTSNPNLYWYRQAAGRGLQLLFYSVGIGQISSEVPQNLSASRPQDRQFILSSKKLLLSDSGFYLCAWSRTGGKGTEAFFGQGTRLTVV.

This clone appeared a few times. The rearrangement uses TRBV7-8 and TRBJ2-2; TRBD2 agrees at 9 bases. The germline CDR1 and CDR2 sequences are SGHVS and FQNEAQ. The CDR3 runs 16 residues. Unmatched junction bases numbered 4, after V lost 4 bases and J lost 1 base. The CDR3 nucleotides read TGTGCCAGCAGCTCCCCTAGCGGGAAGAACACCGGGGAGCTGTTTTTT. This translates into CASSSPSGKNTGELFF.

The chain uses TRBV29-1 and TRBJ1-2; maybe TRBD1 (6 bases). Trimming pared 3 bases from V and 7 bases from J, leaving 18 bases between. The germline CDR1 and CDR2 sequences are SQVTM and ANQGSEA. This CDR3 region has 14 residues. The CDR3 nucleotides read TGCAGCGTTGATGTTGGCGGCAGGGGATCTGGCTACACCTTC. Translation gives CSVDVGGRGSGYTF.

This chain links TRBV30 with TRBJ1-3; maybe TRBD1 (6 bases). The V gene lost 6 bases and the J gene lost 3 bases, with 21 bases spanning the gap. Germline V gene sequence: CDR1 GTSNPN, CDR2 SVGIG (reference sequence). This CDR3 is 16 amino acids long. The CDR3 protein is CACYKWGRGDGNTIYF. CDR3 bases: TGTGCCTGCTACAAATGGGGCAGGGGAGATGGAAACACCATATATTTT.

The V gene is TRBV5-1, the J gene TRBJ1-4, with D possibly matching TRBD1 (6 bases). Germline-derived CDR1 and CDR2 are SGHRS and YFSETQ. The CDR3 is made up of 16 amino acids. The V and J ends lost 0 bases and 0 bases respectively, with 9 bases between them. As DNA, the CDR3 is TGCGCCAGCAGCTTGGGGACAGCTACAACTAATGAAAAACTGTTTTTT. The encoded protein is CASSLGTATTNEKLFF.

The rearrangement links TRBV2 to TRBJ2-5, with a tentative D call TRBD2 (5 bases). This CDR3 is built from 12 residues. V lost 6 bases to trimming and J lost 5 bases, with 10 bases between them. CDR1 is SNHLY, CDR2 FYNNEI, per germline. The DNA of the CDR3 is TGTGCCAGCAGCAGACTACTGGAGACCCAGTACTTC. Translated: CASSRLLETQYF.

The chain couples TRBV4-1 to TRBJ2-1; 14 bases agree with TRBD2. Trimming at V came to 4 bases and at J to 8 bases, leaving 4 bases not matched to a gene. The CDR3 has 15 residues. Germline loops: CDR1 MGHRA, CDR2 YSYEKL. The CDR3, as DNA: TGCGCCAGCAGCCTGGGACTAGCGGGAGAATATGAGCAGTTCTTC. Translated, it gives CASSLGLAGEYEQFF.

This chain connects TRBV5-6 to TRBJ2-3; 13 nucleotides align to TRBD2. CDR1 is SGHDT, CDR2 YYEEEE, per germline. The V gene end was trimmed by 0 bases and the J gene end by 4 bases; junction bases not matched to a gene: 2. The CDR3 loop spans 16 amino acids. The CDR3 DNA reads TGTGCCAGCAGCTTGGGGACTAGCGGGAGCCCAGATACGCAGTATTTT. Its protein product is CASSLGTSGSPDTQYF.

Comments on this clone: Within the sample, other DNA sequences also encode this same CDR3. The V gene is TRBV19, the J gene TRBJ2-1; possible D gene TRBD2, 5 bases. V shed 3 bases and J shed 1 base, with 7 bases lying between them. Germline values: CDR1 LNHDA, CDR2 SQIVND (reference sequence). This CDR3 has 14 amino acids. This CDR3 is CASSMSGSYNEQFF. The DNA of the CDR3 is TGTGCCAGTAGTATGAGCGGATCCTACAATGAGCAGTTCTTC. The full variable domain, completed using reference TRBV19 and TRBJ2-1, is DGGITQSPKYLFRKEGQNVTLSCEQNLNHDAMYWYRQDPGQGLRLIYYSQIVNDFQKGDIAEGYSVSREKKESFPLTVTSAQKNPTAFYLCASSMSGSYNEQFFGPGTRLTVL.

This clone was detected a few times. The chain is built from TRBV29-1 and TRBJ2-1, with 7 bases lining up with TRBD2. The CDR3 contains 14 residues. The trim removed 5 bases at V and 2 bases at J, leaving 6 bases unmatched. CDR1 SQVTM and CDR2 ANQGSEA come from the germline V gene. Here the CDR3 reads CSVILALPYNEQFF. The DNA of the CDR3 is TGCAGCGTTATACTAGCGCTACCCTACAATGAGCAGTTCTTC.

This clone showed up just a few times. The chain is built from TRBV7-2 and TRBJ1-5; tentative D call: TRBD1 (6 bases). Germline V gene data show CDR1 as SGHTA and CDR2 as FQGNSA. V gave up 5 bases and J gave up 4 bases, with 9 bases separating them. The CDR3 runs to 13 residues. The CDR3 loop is CASSPGQNQPQHF. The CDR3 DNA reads TGTGCCAGCAGCCCCGGACAGAATCAGCCCCAGCATTTT.

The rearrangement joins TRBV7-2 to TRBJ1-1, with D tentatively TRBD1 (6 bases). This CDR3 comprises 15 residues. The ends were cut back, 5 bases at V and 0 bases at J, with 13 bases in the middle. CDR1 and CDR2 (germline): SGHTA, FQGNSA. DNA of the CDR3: TGTGCCAGCAGCATCGGGACATTTATGAACACTGAAGCTTTCTTT. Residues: CASSIGTFMNTEAFF.

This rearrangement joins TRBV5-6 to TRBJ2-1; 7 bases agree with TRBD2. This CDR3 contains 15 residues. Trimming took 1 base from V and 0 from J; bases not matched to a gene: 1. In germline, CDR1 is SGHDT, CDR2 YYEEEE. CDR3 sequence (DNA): TGTGCCAGCAGCTTGTCTAGCGGCTCCTACAATGAGCAGTTCTTC. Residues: CASSLSSGSYNEQFF.

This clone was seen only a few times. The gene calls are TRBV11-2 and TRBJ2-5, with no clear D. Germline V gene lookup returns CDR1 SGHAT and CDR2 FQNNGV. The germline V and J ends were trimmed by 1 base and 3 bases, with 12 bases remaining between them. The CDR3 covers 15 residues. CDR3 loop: CASSLGPGLKETQYF. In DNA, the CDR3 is TGTGCCAGCAGCTTAGGACCAGGTCTGAAAGAGACCCAGTACTTC.

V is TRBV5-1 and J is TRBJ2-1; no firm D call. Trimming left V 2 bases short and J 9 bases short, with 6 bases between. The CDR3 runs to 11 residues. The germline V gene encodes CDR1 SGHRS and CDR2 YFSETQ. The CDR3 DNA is TGCGCCAGCAGCTTCGGGTTTGAGCAGTTCTTC. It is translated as CASSFGFEQFF.

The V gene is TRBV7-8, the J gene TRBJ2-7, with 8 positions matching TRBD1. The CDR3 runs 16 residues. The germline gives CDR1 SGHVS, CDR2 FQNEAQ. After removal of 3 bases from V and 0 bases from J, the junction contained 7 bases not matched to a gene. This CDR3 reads CASSFTTGQGSYEQYF. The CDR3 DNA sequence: TGTGCCAGCAGCTTTACGACCGGACAGGGCTCCTACGAGCAGTACTTC.

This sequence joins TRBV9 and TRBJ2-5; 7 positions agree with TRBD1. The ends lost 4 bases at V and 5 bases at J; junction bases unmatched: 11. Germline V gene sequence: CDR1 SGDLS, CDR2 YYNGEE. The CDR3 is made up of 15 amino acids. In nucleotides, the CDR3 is TGTGCCAGCAGCCCTGTTCTAGGGGGCGGGGAGACCCAGTACTTC. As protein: CASSPVLGGGETQYF.